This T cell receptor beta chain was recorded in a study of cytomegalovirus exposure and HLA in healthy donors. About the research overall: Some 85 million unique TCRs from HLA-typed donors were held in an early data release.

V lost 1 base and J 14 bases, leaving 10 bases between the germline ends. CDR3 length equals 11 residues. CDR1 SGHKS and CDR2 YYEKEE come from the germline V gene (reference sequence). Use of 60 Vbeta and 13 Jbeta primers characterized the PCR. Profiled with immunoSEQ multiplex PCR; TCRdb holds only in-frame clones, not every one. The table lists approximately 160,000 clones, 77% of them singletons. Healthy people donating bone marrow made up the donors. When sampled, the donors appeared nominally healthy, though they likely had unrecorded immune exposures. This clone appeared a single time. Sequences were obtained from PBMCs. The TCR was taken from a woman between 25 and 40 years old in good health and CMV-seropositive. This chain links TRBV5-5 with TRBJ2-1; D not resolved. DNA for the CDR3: TGTGCCAGCAGCTTGATGAGTGTGAAGTTCTTC. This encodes CASSLMSVKFF.